This T cell receptor beta chain derives from a study of blood T cell repertoires in COVID-19. Study-wide background: PBMCs, B-cell-depleted T cells, or T cells provided the cDNA or gDNA that made up the material.

Under the authors' procedure: Estimation of nucleated cell counts relied on the amplification of reference gene primers. Profiling relied on immunoSEQ multiplex PCR, and the TCRdb table lists in-frame clones only, not all of them. Clone size and V and J calls were adopted from that table, with D and trimming inferred from the DNA. The sample lists some 150,000 clones, 84% seen once, with approximately 5.8% in the top ten. V lost 7 bases and J 8 bases, leaving 14 bases between the germline ends. Germline CDR1 reads LNHDA; CDR2 reads SQIVND (reference sequence). The CDR3 totals 12 residues. The sample taken for sequencing was peripheral blood. The V gene is TRBV19, the J gene TRBJ1-2; D perhaps matches TRBD1 (5 bases). The TCR sequence derives from a human donor in a cohort sampled during active COVID-19. The CDR3, as DNA: TGTGCCAGTACCACGGGGGGTTTCGGCTACACCTTC. Its translation: CASTTGGFGYTF. The full variable domain, completed using reference TRBV19 and TRBJ1-2, is DGGITQSPKYLFRKEGQNVTLSCEQNLNHDAMYWYRQDPGQGLRLIYYSQIVNDFQKGDIAEGYSVSREKKESFPLTVTSAQKNPTAFYLCASTTGGFGYTFGSGTRLTVV.